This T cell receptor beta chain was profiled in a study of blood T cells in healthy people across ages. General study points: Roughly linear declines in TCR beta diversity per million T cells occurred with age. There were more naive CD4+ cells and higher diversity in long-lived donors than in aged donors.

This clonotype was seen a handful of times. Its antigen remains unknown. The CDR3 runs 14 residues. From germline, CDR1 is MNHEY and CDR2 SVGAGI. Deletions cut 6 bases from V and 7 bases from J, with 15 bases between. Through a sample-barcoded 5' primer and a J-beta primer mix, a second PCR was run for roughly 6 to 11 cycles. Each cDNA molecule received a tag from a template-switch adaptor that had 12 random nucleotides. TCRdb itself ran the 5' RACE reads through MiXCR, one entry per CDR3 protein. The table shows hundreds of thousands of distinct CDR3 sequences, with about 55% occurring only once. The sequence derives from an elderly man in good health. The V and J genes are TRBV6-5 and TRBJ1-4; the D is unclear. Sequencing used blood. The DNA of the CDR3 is TGTGCCAGCAGAGAGCGAGGCACGTCTGAAAAACTGTTTTTT. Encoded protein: CASRERGTSEKLFF.